This entry lists 16 T cell receptor delta chains sequenced from one sample in a study of gamma-delta chains in newborns, infants, children. TCRdb reanalyzed the reads using CATT. The table has thousands of delta-chain clones, approximately 5.2% seen once. The sample comprised blood. Source of these receptors: a child who was a newborn, infant or young child, either healthy, febrile or measles-vaccinated (not recorded which).

This clone was seen a few times. A single base separates this from a much larger clone, so it may be a read error. This chain connects TRDV2 to TRDJ1; 13 bases agree with TRDD3. There are 19 residues in the CDR3. The V and J ends lost 5 bases and 2 bases, in that order; junction bases with no gene match: 16. Germline-derived CDR1 and CDR2 are GEAIGNYY and EKD. The CDR3 bases are TGTGCCTGTGGCCCAGTAGGTACTGGGGGATACGTTCGGACCGATAAACTCATCTTT. This sequence encodes CACGPVGTGGYVRTDKLIF.

J is TRDJ1 and V is TRDV1; D possibly uses TRDD2 or TRDD3 (6 bases each). The germline gives CDR1 TSWWSYY, CDR2 QGS. V was clipped by 3 bases and J by 0 bases, with 26 bases between them. This CDR3 has 20 residues. CDR3 sequence reads: CALGDPPGVLRGTYTDKLIF. The CDR3, as DNA: TGTGCTCTTGGGGACCCTCCCGGGGTCCTACGGGGGACGTACACCGATAAACTCATCTTT.

The J gene is TRDJ1, the V gene TRDV2; no firm D call. Looked up from germline, CDR1 is GEAIGNYY and CDR2 is EKD. The CDR3 is 13 amino acids. Deletions cut 3 bases from V and 0 bases from J, with 7 bases between. CDR3 amino acids: CACDRLNTDKLIF. The DNA of the CDR3 is TGTGCCTGTGACCGACTGAACACCGATAAACTCATCTTT.

This clone has a handful of counts. Other DNA sequences from this sample encode an identical CDR3 as well. The chain links TRDV1 to TRDJ1, with D unclear. Trimming took off 2 bases at V and 0 bases at J, with 25 bases between the two ends. This CDR3 comprises 20 residues. Germline assignment: CDR1 TSWWSYY and CDR2 QGS. The CDR3 region has the DNA TGTGCTCTTGGGGAAACAATCCCTGCACCCGGGGTCGCTTACACCGATAAACTCATCTTT. It codes for CALGETIPAPGVAYTDKLIF.

This clone qualifies as medium-sized. This chain links TRDV1 with TRDJ1; D perhaps matches TRDD2 (9 bases). Trimming removed 4 bases at V and 0 bases at J, with 27 bases between. Germline V gene sequence: CDR1 TSWWSYY, CDR2 QGS. This CDR3 is built from 20 residues. This chain's CDR3 is CALGAPSYRPRWGNTDKLIF. CDR3 coding DNA: TGTGCTCTTGGGGCTCCTTCCTACAGGCCCCGCTGGGGGAACACCGATAAACTCATCTTT.

Points on this clone: The junction departs from the called germline gene at one end, perhaps through a read error. The rearrangement joins TRDV1 to TRDJ1; 10 nucleotides line up with TRDD3. The CDR3 consists of 26 residues. Per the germline V gene, CDR1 is TSWWSYY and CDR2 is QGS. This chain's CDR3 is CAHGELVPFPPSALGDPPRYTDKLIF. The CDR3, as DNA: TGTGCTCATGGGGAACTAGTTCCCTTCCCACCTTCCGCACTGGGGGATCCTCCACGATACACCGATAAACTCATCTTT.

V is TRDV2 and J is TRDJ1, with D hard to call. In germline, CDR1 is GEAIGNYY, CDR2 EKD. This CDR3 has 14 amino acids. Trimming stripped 3 bases from V and 0 bases from J, with 10 bases between. The CDR3 loop reads CACDALTHTDKLIF. In DNA, the CDR3 is TGTGCCTGTGACGCTCTCACTCACACCGATAAACTCATCTTT.

This clone is judged medium-sized. The chain recombines TRDV2 with TRDJ3, with 11 bases fitting TRDD3. Trimming at V came to 2 bases and at J to 3 bases, leaving 8 bases not matched to a gene. Germline V lookup: CDR1 GEAIGNYY, CDR2 EKD. The CDR3 contains 19 residues. CDR3: CACDIMETGGYWDTRQMFF. For the CDR3, the DNA is TGTGCCTGTGACATCATGGAAACTGGGGGATACTGGGACACCCGACAGATGTTTTTC.

By proportion, this clone is medium-sized. V is TRDV2 and J is TRDJ1; D is perhaps TRDD3 (5 bases). V was trimmed by 0 bases and J by 2 bases, leaving 15 bases between them. Looked up from germline, CDR1 is GEAIGNYY and CDR2 is EKD. The CDR3 extends over 16 amino acids. This CDR3 is CACDTLIRDHTDKLIF. The CDR3 nucleotides are TGTGCCTGTGACACCCTAATACGCGATCATACCGATAAACTCATCTTT.

This clone was found a few times. A clone one base away is much larger, so this may be a read error. The same CDR3 can be traced to other DNA sequences in this sample. This chain links TRDV2 with TRDJ1; the match to TRDD3 covers 9 bases. The CDR3 extends over 16 amino acids. Germline assignment: CDR1 GEAIGNYY and CDR2 EKD. The CDR3: CACDTVGDKRTDKLIF. The CDR3 DNA reads as TGTGCCTGCGACACGGTGGGGGATAAGCGCACCGATAAACTCATCTTT.

This rearrangement joins TRDV1 to TRDJ1; 12 nucleotides line up with TRDD3. Germline V lookup: CDR1 TSWWSYY, CDR2 QGS. CDR3 size: 22 residues. Unmatched junction bases numbered 24, after V lost 0 bases and J lost 7 bases. The CDR3 here is CALGELPVPLGDTQRVLSKLIF. CDR3 sequence (DNA): TGTGCTCTTGGGGAACTCCCAGTTCCCCTGGGGGATACGCAAAGGGTGTTGTCTAAACTCATCTTT.

Here the CDR3 DNA reads TGTGCCTGTGACACCGTCCAGCGGAGTCTGGCCGATAAACTCATCTTT. It codes for CACDTVQRSLADKLIF. The V call is TRDV2, the J call TRDJ1, with no clear D. CDR1 and CDR2 from the germline V gene are GEAIGNYY and EKD. Deletions cut 0 bases from V and 3 bases from J, with 16 bases between. The CDR3 runs to 16 residues.

This clone appeared a few times. This chain connects TRDV2 to TRDJ1, with TRDD3 matching 10 bases. The CDR3 is made up of 18 amino acids. The germline V gene has CDR1 GEAIGNYY and CDR2 EKD. V trimming: 0 bases; J trimming: 0 bases; junction bases outside the gene matches: 9. Here the CDR3 DNA reads TGTGCCTGTGACACCCTTACTGGGGGATCGATATACACCGATAAACTCATCTTT. Protein product: CACDTLTGGSIYTDKLIF.

In this sample, this clone is medium-sized (0.01 to 0.1%). The chain recombines TRDV2 with TRDJ1, with 10 positions matching TRDD3. The junction had 6 bases not matched to a gene; V was cut back by 3 bases and J by 0 bases. CDR1 is GEAIGNYY, CDR2 EKD, per germline. The CDR3 sequence is 16 residues long. CDR3 nucleotide sequence: TGTGCCTGTGACCCGATTACTGGGGGATACACCGATAAACTCATCTTT. Residues: CACDPITGGYTDKLIF.

This clone was seen more than once but under ten times. V usage is TRDV2 and J usage is TRDJ1, with D perhaps assigned TRDD2 or TRDD3 (5 bases each). This CDR3 region has 23 residues. Per germline, CDR1 GEAIGNYY and CDR2 EKD. The V end lost 1 base, the J end lost 1 base, and 36 bases lay between the germline ends. The CDR3 sequence is CACDTVSSPRVAPGTRGTDKLIF. The CDR3, as DNA: TGTGCCTGTGACACGGTTTCTAGTCCTAGGGTGGCGCCTGGGACTCGCGGCACCGATAAACTCATCTTT.

This clone was seen more than once but under ten times. A much larger clonotype is one base distant, so this may be a read error. The rearrangement uses TRDV2 and TRDJ3; 12 positions agree with TRDD3. The CDR3 runs to 20 residues. Germline V CDR1 and CDR2: GEAIGNYY, EKD. The V and J ends lost 5 bases and 0 bases, in that order; junction bases with no gene match: 10. The chain's CDR3 is CACVQTGGYQSSWDTRQMFF. In DNA form, the CDR3 reads TGTGCCTGTGTCCAGACTGGGGGATACCAGAGCTCCTGGGACACCCGACAGATGTTTTTC.